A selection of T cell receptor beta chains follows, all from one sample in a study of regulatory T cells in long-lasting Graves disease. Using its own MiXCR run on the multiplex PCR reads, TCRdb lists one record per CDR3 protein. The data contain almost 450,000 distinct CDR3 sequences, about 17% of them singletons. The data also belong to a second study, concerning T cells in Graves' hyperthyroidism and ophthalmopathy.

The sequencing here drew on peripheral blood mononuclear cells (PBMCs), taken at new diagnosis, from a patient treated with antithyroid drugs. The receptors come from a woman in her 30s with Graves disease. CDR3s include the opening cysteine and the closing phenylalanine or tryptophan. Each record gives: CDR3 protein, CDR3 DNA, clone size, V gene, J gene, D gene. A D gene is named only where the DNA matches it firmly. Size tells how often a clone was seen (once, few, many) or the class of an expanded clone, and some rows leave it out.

CDR3 protein: CASSLGQGGTEAFF
CDR3 DNA: TGTGCCAGCAGCTTAGGACAGGGTGGCACTGAAGCTTTCTTT
clone size: many
V gene: TRBV3-1
J gene: TRBJ1-1
D gene: TRBD1

CDR3 protein: CASSLKGALNTEAFF
CDR3 DNA: TGTGCCAGCAGCTTGAAGGGAGCTCTGAACACTGAAGCTTTCTTT
clone size: few
V gene: TRBV5-6
J gene: TRBJ1-1
D gene: .

CDR3 protein: CASSGWGTDTQYF
CDR3 DNA: TGTGCCAGCAGTGGGTGGGGCACAGATACGCAGTATTTT
clone size: many
V gene: TRBV2
J gene: TRBJ2-3
D gene: .

CDR3 protein: CASSLAGQGYEQYF
CDR3 DNA: TGTGCCAGCAGTTTGGCCGGACAGGGCTACGAGCAGTACTTC
clone size: many
V gene: TRBV27
J gene: TRBJ2-7
D gene: TRBD1

CDR3 protein: CASSLISGQPQHF
CDR3 DNA: TGTGCCAGCAGTTTGATATCTGGTCAGCCCCAGCATTTT
clone size: many
V gene: TRBV28
J gene: TRBJ1-5
D gene: .

CDR3 protein: CATSRDTDSYYGYTF
CDR3 DNA: TGTGCCACCAGCAGAGATACCGACAGCTACTATGGCTACACCTTC
clone size: .
V gene: TRBV15
J gene: TRBJ1-2
D gene: .

CDR3 protein: CASSYRWPVEQYF
CDR3 DNA: TGTGCCAGCAGTTATCGGTGGCCAGTTGAGCAGTACTTC
clone size: many
V gene: TRBV6-5
J gene: TRBJ2-7
D gene: .

CDR3 protein: CASSETGTGELFF
CDR3 DNA: TGTGCCAGCAGTGAGACGGGAACCGGGGAGCTGTTTTTT
clone size: many
V gene: TRBV2
J gene: TRBJ2-2
D gene: .

CDR3 protein: CASSLVSGWEQFF
CDR3 DNA: TGTGCCAGCAGCTTGGTGTCCGGGTGGGAGCAGTTCTTC
clone size: many
V gene: TRBV7-9
J gene: TRBJ2-1
D gene: .

CDR3 protein: CASSRLAGEETQYF
CDR3 DNA: TGTGCCAGCAGCCGCCTAGCGGGAGAAGAGACCCAGTACTTC
clone size: many
V gene: TRBV3-1
J gene: TRBJ2-5
D gene: TRBD2

CDR3 protein: CAWSPPGLAGVSEQFF
CDR3 DNA: TGTGCCTGGAGTCCTCCGGGACTAGCGGGAGTTAGTGAGCAGTTCTTC
clone size: .
V gene: TRBV30
J gene: TRBJ2-1
D gene: TRBD2

CDR3 protein: CASSLTGVESTGELFF
CDR3 DNA: TGCGCCAGCAGCCTGACAGGGGTGGAGAGCACCGGGGAGCTGTTTTTT
clone size: many
V gene: TRBV5-1
J gene: TRBJ2-2
D gene: TRBD1

CDR3 protein: CASSPGGVAFF
CDR3 DNA: TGTGCCAGCTCACCAGGGGGAGTAGCTTTCTTT
clone size: .
V gene: TRBV18
J gene: TRBJ1-1
D gene: .

CDR3 protein: CSASRGDRKETQYF
CDR3 DNA: TGCAGTGCTTCAAGGGGGGACAGAAAAGAGACCCAGTACTTC
clone size: many
V gene: TRBV20-1
J gene: TRBJ2-5
D gene: .

CDR3 protein: CSARDRDSYNEQFF
CDR3 DNA: TGCAGTGCTAGAGACCGGGACTCCTACAATGAGCAGTTCTTC
clone size: many
V gene: TRBV20-1
J gene: TRBJ2-1
D gene: .

CDR3 protein: CASSFLIDTPNTGELFF
CDR3 DNA: TGTGCCAGCAGTTTCCTCATTGACACACCCAACACCGGGGAGCTGTTTTTT
clone size: few
V gene: TRBV28
J gene: TRBJ2-2
D gene: .

CDR3 protein: CATSDLPSGRAGNEQFF
CDR3 DNA: TGTGCCACCAGTGATTTGCCTAGCGGGAGGGCCGGGAACGAGCAGTTCTTC
clone size: .
V gene: TRBV24-1
J gene: TRBJ2-1
D gene: TRBD2

CDR3 protein: CASSPQDEQYF
CDR3 DNA: TGTGCCAGCAGCCCCCAGGACGAGCAGTACTTC
clone size: many
V gene: TRBV7-9
J gene: TRBJ2-7
D gene: .

CDR3 protein: CASSGGLAGTGELFF
CDR3 DNA: TGTGCCAGCAGTGGGGGACTAGCGGGCACCGGGGAGCTGTTTTTT
clone size: many
V gene: TRBV2
J gene: TRBJ2-2
D gene: TRBD2

CDR3 protein: CASSPLILAGVYNEQFF
CDR3 DNA: TGTGCCAGCTCACCATTGATTCTAGCGGGAGTGTACAATGAGCAGTTCTTC
clone size: many
V gene: TRBV18
J gene: TRBJ2-1
D gene: TRBD2

CDR3 protein: CASSSSWHVGNTIYF
CDR3 DNA: TGTGCCAGCAGTTCCTCTTGGCATGTTGGAAACACCATATATTTT
clone size: many
V gene: TRBV27
J gene: TRBJ1-3
D gene: .

CDR3 protein: CSVIGSSKHEQFF
CDR3 DNA: TGCAGCGTTATCGGGAGTAGTAAGCATGAGCAGTTCTTC
clone size: many
V gene: TRBV29-1
J gene: TRBJ2-1
D gene: .

CDR3 protein: CSARLAGLAKDEQFF
CDR3 DNA: TGCAGTGCTAGATTAGCGGGACTCGCGAAGGATGAGCAGTTCTTC
clone size: many
V gene: TRBV20-1
J gene: TRBJ2-1
D gene: TRBD2

CDR3 protein: CAPRGYSNQPQHF
CDR3 DNA: TGTGCCCCCAGAGGCTATAGCAATCAGCCCCAGCATTTT
clone size: once
V gene: TRBV27
J gene: TRBJ1-5
D gene: .

CDR3 protein: CASDRGLGEQYF
CDR3 DNA: TGTGCCAGCGACCGGGGCCTTGGCGAGCAGTACTTC
clone size: many
V gene: TRBV2
J gene: TRBJ2-7
D gene: .

CDR3 protein: CASSLTGDGYEQYF
CDR3 DNA: TGCGCCAGCAGCTTAACGGGAGATGGCTACGAGCAGTACTTC
clone size: many
V gene: TRBV5-1
J gene: TRBJ2-7
D gene: .

CDR3 protein: CASTDGGGSTTEAFF
CDR3 DNA: TGTGCCAGCACCGACGGGGGGGGTTCGACCACTGAAGCTTTCTTT
clone size: many
V gene: TRBV6-1
J gene: TRBJ1-1
D gene: .

CDR3 protein: CAWSVKGAYGYTF
CDR3 DNA: TGTGCCTGGAGTGTTAAAGGAGCTTATGGCTACACCTTC
clone size: many
V gene: TRBV30
J gene: TRBJ1-2
D gene: .

CDR3 protein: CASSQVGGIAKNIQYF
CDR3 DNA: TGTGCCAGCAGCCAAGTTGGCGGAATAGCCAAAAACATTCAGTACTTC
clone size: many
V gene: TRBV3-1
J gene: TRBJ2-4
D gene: .

CDR3 protein: CASSSEGAGEKLFF
CDR3 DNA: TGTGCCAGCAGCTCGGAGGGGGCTGGAGAAAAACTGTTTTTT
clone size: few
V gene: TRBV5-6
J gene: TRBJ1-4
D gene: TRBD1

CDR3 protein: CASSLSAGQPQHF
CDR3 DNA: TGTGCCAGCAGCCTCTCCGCGGGTCAGCCCCAGCATTTT
clone size: many
V gene: TRBV2
J gene: TRBJ1-5
D gene: .

CDR3 protein: CASSPGTSGTGEQFF
CDR3 DNA: TGTGCCAGCAGCCCCGGGACTAGCGGGACTGGTGAGCAGTTCTTC
clone size: many
V gene: TRBV6-2/TRBV6-3
J gene: TRBJ2-1
D gene: TRBD2

CDR3 protein: CASSTPRQAPIKWDQPQHF
CDR3 DNA: TGTGCCAGCAGCACACCCAGACAGGCCCCAATAAAATGGGATCAGCCCCAGCATTTT
clone size: many
V gene: TRBV7-8
J gene: TRBJ1-5
D gene: .

CDR3 protein: CATRLGRYEQYF
CDR3 DNA: TGTGCCACTCGACTAGGGCGCTACGAGCAGTACTTC
clone size: many
V gene: TRBV28
J gene: TRBJ2-7
D gene: .

CDR3 protein: CASNSGTGTYEQYF
CDR3 DNA: TGTGCCAGCAATTCCGGGACGGGGACCTACGAGCAGTACTTC
clone size: many
V gene: TRBV6-1
J gene: TRBJ2-7
D gene: .

CDR3 protein: CASSHRVGAFF
CDR3 DNA: TGTGCCAGCAGCCACAGGGTTGGGGCTTTCTTT
clone size: .
V gene: TRBV3-1
J gene: TRBJ1-1
D gene: .

CDR3 protein: CASSLSYRAIYGYTF
CDR3 DNA: TGTGCCAGCAGCTTATCTTACAGGGCTATCTATGGCTACACCTTC
clone size: few
V gene: TRBV7-9
J gene: TRBJ1-2
D gene: .

CDR3 protein: CASSQARGLAGHEQYF
CDR3 DNA: TGTGCCAGCAGCCAAGCCCGGGGACTAGCGGGACACGAGCAGTACTTC
clone size: .
V gene: TRBV4-2
J gene: TRBJ2-7
D gene: TRBD2

CDR3 protein: CASSTTGMNTEAFF
CDR3 DNA: TGTGCCAGCAGTACCACAGGGATGAACACTGAAGCTTTCTTT
clone size: many
V gene: TRBV6-2/TRBV6-3
J gene: TRBJ1-1
D gene: .

CDR3 protein: CASSRPWGLETGEQYF
CDR3 DNA: TGTGCCAGCAGTCGACCGTGGGGACTAGAGACAGGCGAGCAGTACTTC
clone size: many
V gene: TRBV7-8
J gene: TRBJ2-7
D gene: TRBD2

CDR3 protein: CASSRGAGQSYEQYF
CDR3 DNA: TGTGCCAGCAGCAGGGGGGCAGGACAATCCTACGAGCAGTACTTC
clone size: many
V gene: TRBV7-8
J gene: TRBJ2-7
D gene: .

CDR3 protein: CASSARGLGDGYTF
CDR3 DNA: TGTGCCAGCAGCGCTAGGGGGCTAGGGGATGGCTACACCTTC
clone size: few
V gene: TRBV3-1
J gene: TRBJ1-2
D gene: TRBD1

CDR3 protein: CASSPLWGTYEQYF
CDR3 DNA: TGCGCCAGCAGTCCATTATGGGGGACCTACGAGCAGTACTTC
clone size: many
V gene: TRBV10-1
J gene: TRBJ2-7
D gene: .

CDR3 protein: CASSLASGTSGRVQETQYF
CDR3 DNA: TGTGCCAGCAGTTTAGCATCCGGGACTAGCGGGAGGGTTCAAGAGACCCAGTACTTC
clone size: .
V gene: TRBV12-3/TRBV12-4
J gene: TRBJ2-5
D gene: TRBD2

CDR3 protein: CASSEIDRVYNEQFF
CDR3 DNA: TGCGCCAGCAGCGAAATTGACAGGGTCTACAATGAGCAGTTCTTC
clone size: many
V gene: TRBV5-1
J gene: TRBJ2-1
D gene: TRBD1

CDR3 protein: CASSPSKPVPWQYF
CDR3 DNA: TGTGCCAGCAGCCCCTCCAAACCTGTGCCGTGGCAGTACTTC
clone size: .
V gene: TRBV6-1
J gene: TRBJ2-5
D gene: .